One sample yielded the 24 T cell receptor beta chains listed below, sequenced in a study of TIL therapy for anti-PD-1-resistant metastatic lung cancer. The time point was: pre-treatment sample, taken before nivolumab and TIL therapy. Sequencing used immunoSEQ v3. This table comes from immunoSEQ multiplex PCR, and its TCRdb copy is limited to in-frame clones, with some not included. The repertoire holds some 60,000 clones, roughly 80% seen once, with around 1.7% in the top ten. The sample was blood, taken at baseline. The receptors originated from a person aged 25 to 79 with non-small cell lung cancer.

The chain carries TRBV14 and TRBJ2-1; 10 nucleotides agree with TRBD2. With V trimmed by 4 bases and J by 7 bases, 10 bases remained unmatched. Germline CDR1 SGHDN, CDR2 FVKESK. This CDR3 has 16 residues. The CDR3 DNA reads TGTGCCAGCAGCCGACTAGCGGGCCTCTGGGGGAATGAGCAGTTCTTC. Translation gives CASSRLAGLWGNEQFF.

This CDR3 is CASSSPPREQYF. In DNA, the CDR3 is TGTGCCAGCAGTTCCCCACCCCGGGAGCAGTACTTC. The V call is TRBV27, the J call TRBJ2-7; D not resolved. Germline assignment: CDR1 MNHEY and CDR2 SMNVEV (reference sequence). Between the trimmed V and J ends, which lost 4 bases and 7 bases, there was a span of 11 bases. CDR3 length: 12 amino acids.

V is TRBV7-6 and J is TRBJ2-2, with D possibly TRBD1 on 6 matching bases. Per the germline V gene, CDR1 is SGHVS and CDR2 is FNYEAQ. This CDR3 region has 16 residues. Trimming removed 1 base at V and 0 bases at J, with 9 bases between. CDR3 sequence (DNA): TGTGCCAGCAGCTTAGAAGGGACACCGAACACCGGGGAGCTGTTTTTT. Encoded protein: CASSLEGTPNTGELFF.

This clone showed up just once. The rearrangement uses TRBV28 and TRBJ2-7; 7 nucleotides line up with TRBD1. Germline V gives CDR1 MDHEN, CDR2 SYDVKM. Trimming removed 6 bases from V and 4 bases from J; junction bases left unmatched: 15. CDR3 length equals 16 residues. CDR3 in amino acids: CASSTRSGQKGYEQYF. CDR3 sequence (DNA): TGTGCCAGCAGCACACGTTCGGGACAGAAGGGTTACGAGCAGTACTTC.

CDR3 in DNA: TGTGCCAGCAGCTTTCAACAGGGACTGGAGAATGAGCAGTTCTTC. It is translated as CASSFQQGLENEQFF. The chain couples TRBV7-9 to TRBJ2-1, with D perhaps TRBD1 or TRBD2 (6 bases each). Deletions cut 3 bases from V and 7 bases from J, with 16 bases between. Germline CDR1 reads SEHNR; CDR2 reads FQNEAQ (reference sequence). The CDR3 length is 15 residues.

The V gene is TRBV29-1, the J gene TRBJ2-5; tentative D call: TRBD2 (7 bases). V was pared by 6 bases and J by 5 bases, with 16 bases between. The CDR3 totals 13 residues. Germline-derived CDR1 and CDR2 are SQVTM and ANQGSEA. The CDR3 sequence is CSVERGARETQYF. The CDR3 DNA sequence: TGCAGCGTAGAACGGGGGGCCCGGGAGACCCAGTACTTC.

V is TRBV11-2 and J is TRBJ2-3, with D tentatively TRBD1 or TRBD2 (5 bases each). The V gene's germline CDR1 is SGHAT and CDR2 FQNNGV. The CDR3 contains 14 residues. Trimming removed 2 bases from V and 2 bases from J, with 8 bases in between. CDR3 coding DNA: TGTGCCAGCAGCTTATTGGGGACCACAGATACGCAGTATTTT. It yields the protein CASSLLGTTDTQYF.

The V gene is TRBV4-2, the J gene TRBJ1-6; D is undetermined. The germline V gene has CDR1 LGHNA and CDR2 YNFKEQ. V gave up 8 bases and J gave up 5 bases, with 13 bases separating them. This CDR3 contains 14 residues. The CDR3 here is CASGHIQNNSPLHF. The CDR3 region has the DNA TGTGCCAGCGGGCACATTCAAAATAATTCACCCCTCCACTTT.

The chain carries TRBV28 and TRBJ1-1, with D tentatively TRBD1 (5 bases). CDR3 length equals 15 residues. Trimming took off 6 bases at V and 0 bases at J, with 14 bases between the two ends. The germline V gene encodes CDR1 MDHEN and CDR2 SYDVKM. The CDR3 bases are TGTGCCAGCAGCCCTGACAGCGACATGAACACTGAAGCTTTCTTT. Protein sequence: CASSPDSDMNTEAFF.

V gene TRBV5-1 combines with J gene TRBJ2-5; 8 bases are a match to TRBD2. The J call could be wrong; TRBJ2-7 is a better fit for the DNA end. The CDR3 length is 14 residues. Germline V gene data show CDR1 as SGHRS and CDR2 as YFSETQ. CDR3 DNA sequence: TGCGCCAGCAGCTTGGGTAGCGGGGTCTACGAGCAGTACTTC. Residues: CASSLGSGVYEQYF.

This rearrangement joins TRBV5-6 to TRBJ1-6, with TRBD1 as a possible D gene (6 bases). Germline CDR1 SGHDT, CDR2 YYEEEE. Trimming removed 5 bases at V and 7 bases at J, with 16 bases between. The CDR3 has 15 amino acids. CDR3: CASSFSTGGNSPLHF. The CDR3 bases are TGTGCCAGCAGTTTCTCGACAGGCGGGAATTCACCCCTCCACTTT.

V usage is TRBV5-1 and J usage is TRBJ2-6; perhaps TRBD2 as D (5 bases). V lost 5 bases, J lost 4 bases, and 13 bases lay in between. The CDR3 has 15 residues. Germline CDR1 SGHRS, CDR2 YFSETQ. The DNA for the CDR3 is TGCGCCAGCAGTCAAGGAACGGGAGGGGCCAACGTCCTGACTTTC. Protein product: CASSQGTGGANVLTF. The entire variable domain, with the rest obtained from reference TRBV5-1 and TRBJ2-6, is as follows: KAGVTQTPRYLIKTRGQQVTLSCSPISGHRSVSWYQQTPGQGLQFLFEYFSETQRNKGNFPGRFSGRQFSNSRSEMNVSTLELGDSALYLCASSQGTGGANVLTFGAGSRLTVL.

Notes on this clone: Other DNA sequences in this specimen translate into the identical CDR3. This rearrangement joins TRBV5-1 to TRBJ2-3; 7 bases match TRBD2. Germline V lookup: CDR1 SGHRS, CDR2 YFSETQ. The CDR3 is 15 residues long. Trimming removed 0 bases from V and 2 bases from J; junction bases left unmatched: 3. As DNA, the CDR3 is TGCGCCAGCAGCTTGGGGCTAGCGGACACAGATACGCAGTATTTT. Encoded protein: CASSLGLADTDTQYF.

This clone was recorded once. The chain employs TRBV5-6 and TRBJ2-3; tentative D call: TRBD1 (6 bases). Germline loops: CDR1 SGHDT, CDR2 YYEEEE. V was shortened by 1 base and J by 6 bases, with 9 bases between the two germline ends. The CDR3 sequence is 13 residues long. The CDR3 DNA sequence: TGTGCCAGCAGCTTGCCAGGGGAGGATACGCAGTATTTT. Its protein is CASSLPGEDTQYF.

The genes are TRBV2 and TRBJ2-6; D gene unclear. The V gene lost 7 bases and the J gene lost 2 bases, with 21 bases spanning the gap. The CDR3 runs to 18 residues. CDR1 SNHLY and CDR2 FYNNEI come from the germline V gene. CDR3 loop: CASTRSRALLTGANVLTF. The DNA of the CDR3 is TGTGCCAGCACCCGCAGCCGAGCTCTGCTTACTGGGGCCAACGTCCTGACTTTC.

The chain links TRBV9 to TRBJ2-2; 9 bases agree with TRBD2. CDR1 and CDR2 from the germline V gene are SGDLS and YYNGEE. V dropped 4 bases and J dropped 9; count of bases not matched to a gene: 13. The CDR3 covers 16 residues. As DNA, the CDR3 is TGTGCCAGCAGCCCGCGACTAGCGGATACCCACCGGGAGCTGTTTTTT. Its protein is CASSPRLADTHRELFF.

In DNA, the CDR3 is TGCGCCAGCAGTGAGTCGACAGGGCCGGGATCACCCCTCCACTTT. This codes for CASSESTGPGSPLHF. The rearrangement uses TRBV10-1 and TRBJ1-6, with 7 positions matching TRBD1. The CDR3 has 15 residues. From germline, CDR1 is WNHNN and CDR2 SYGVQD (reference sequence). The junction had 6 bases not matched to a gene; V was cut back by 0 bases and J by 10 bases.

The J gene is TRBJ2-7, the V gene TRBV5-4, with 8 bases identical to TRBD1. CDR3 size: 16 residues. V lost 0 bases and J lost 2; bases outside the gene matches: 7. Germline loops: CDR1 SGHNT, CDR2 YYREEE (reference sequence). In DNA, the CDR3 is TGTGCCAGCAGCTTGGGACAGGGGCGAACCACCTACGAGCAGTACTTC. Amino acids: CASSLGQGRTTYEQYF.

V usage is TRBV6-5 and J usage is TRBJ2-1, with 7 bases matching TRBD1. Germline loops: CDR1 MNHEY, CDR2 SVGAGI. V was pared by 5 bases and J by 6 bases, with 4 bases of the junction left unmatched. The CDR3 is made up of 13 amino acids. The CDR3 bases are TGTGCCAGCAGTCAAAGACAGGGCAATGAGCAGTTCTTC. This codes for CASSQRQGNEQFF.

The chain carries TRBV14 and TRBJ1-1; D call uncertain. The CDR3 sequence is 15 residues long. V was pared by 4 bases and J by 4 bases, with 16 bases between. Germline V gives CDR1 SGHDN, CDR2 FVKESK. The CDR3 nucleotides are TGTGCCAGCAGCCGCCAAGCCTCAGCTGGCACTGAAGCTTTCTTT. This translates into CASSRQASAGTEAFF.

The V gene is TRBV28, the J gene TRBJ2-7, with 13 bases that match TRBD2. CDR1 is MDHEN and CDR2 is SYDVKM in the germline V gene. Unmatched junction bases numbered 5, after V lost 8 bases and J lost 4 bases. The CDR3 consists of 14 residues. CDR3 nucleotide sequence: TGTGCCAGCGGGACTAGCGGGATGGGGTACGAGCAGTACTTC. This sequence encodes CASGTSGMGYEQYF.

The chain joins TRBV19 to TRBJ2-3, with TRBD2 matching over 15 bases. Germline V gives CDR1 LNHDA, CDR2 SQIVND (reference sequence). The CDR3 consists of 16 residues. After removal of 4 bases from V and 8 bases from J, the junction contained 7 bases not matched to a gene. The CDR3 nucleotides are TGTGCCAGTAGTACCCCCCGGACTAGCGGGGGGGCTACGCAGTATTTT. Translating gives CASSTPRTSGGATQYF.

V and J are TRBV28 and TRBJ2-7; 8 bases align to TRBD1. The CDR3 length is 15 residues. Per the germline V gene, CDR1 is MDHEN and CDR2 is SYDVKM. Germline trimming cut 4 bases from V and 0 bases from J; bases unmatched to any gene: 5. CDR3 loop: CASSWTGFSSYEQYF. In nucleotides, the CDR3 is TGTGCCAGCAGTTGGACAGGGTTTAGCTCCTACGAGCAGTACTTC.

A remark on this clone: The junction and the germline gene differ at one end; a read error may be behind it. The chain uses TRBV7-7 and TRBJ2-5; maybe TRBD1 (5 bases). This CDR3 region has 14 residues. The V gene's germline CDR1 is SSHAT and CDR2 FNYEAQ (reference sequence). The DNA of the CDR3 is TGTGCTAGCAGCTTAAACATAGGGGTTGAGACCCAGTACTTC. Residues: CASSLNIGVETQYF.